Presented here are 24 T cell receptor beta chains from one specimen sequenced in a study of blood T cells in healthy people across ages. A second PCR, run for about 6 to 11 cycles, used a sample-barcoded 5' primer plus a J-beta primer mix. One entry per CDR3 protein, called by TCRdb with MiXCR from the 5' RACE reads. The repertoire has more than 1,400,000 distinct CDR3 sequences, 42% of them found once; the top ten carry 7.9%. Material: blood. The receptor source for this set is a woman aged 18-29 years in good health.

This chain uses TRBV24-1 with TRBJ1-5; D gene unclear. Germline values: CDR1 KGHDR, CDR2 SFDVKD. The CDR3 loop spans 17 amino acids. Trimming shortened V by 4 bases and J by 2 bases, and 17 bases separated the two germline ends. CDR3 DNA sequence: TGTGCCACCAGTGAATCGGTGAGTGCCGACGGCAATCAGCCCCAGCATTTT. Encoded protein: CATSESVSADGNQPQHF.

This clonotype turned up a few times. The chain combines TRBV3-1 with TRBJ2-3, with 8 bases that match TRBD2. The germline V gene has CDR1 LGHDT and CDR2 YNNKEL (reference sequence). The CDR3 is 14 amino acids. J was trimmed by 6 bases and V by 2 bases; bases with no gene match: 4. In nucleotides, the CDR3 is TGTGCCAGCAGCCAACGGGGGGGAAGGGATACGCAGTATTTT. Its translation is CASSQRGGRDTQYF.

This clonotype was counted once. The rearrangement uses TRBV7-9 and TRBJ1-2; 7 bases agree with TRBD1. With V trimmed by 1 base and J by 1 base, 3 bases remained unmatched. The CDR3 has 15 residues. Germline-derived CDR1 and CDR2 are SEHNR and FQNEAQ (reference sequence). The CDR3 sequence is CASSLVGGLNYGYTF. The CDR3 nucleotides read TGTGCCAGCAGCTTAGTAGGGGGCCTTAACTATGGCTACACCTTC. Full variable domain (missing parts from reference TRBV7-9 and TRBJ1-2): DTGVSQNPRHKITKRGQNVTFRCDPISEHNRLYWYRQTLGQGPEFLTYFQNEAQLEKSRLLSDRFSAERPKGSFSTLEIQRTEQGDSAMYLCASSLVGGLNYGYTFGSGTRLTVV.

In its sample, this clonotype was seen a few times. This chain connects TRBV5-6 to TRBJ1-5; D is unresolved. Germline CDR1 and CDR2: SGHDT and YYEEEE. This CDR3 has 15 amino acids. V shed 3 bases and J shed 1 base, with 11 bases lying between them. In DNA, the CDR3 is TGTGCCAGCAGCTCGGGATTTAACAGCAATCAGCCCCAGCATTTT. Translated: CASSSGFNSNQPQHF. Based on the CDR3 plus reference TRBV5-6 and TRBJ1-5, the full variable domain is DAGVTQSPTHLIKTRGQQVTLRCSPKSGHDTVSWYQQALGQGPQFIFQYYEEEERQRGNFPDRFSGHQFPNYSSELNVNALLLGDSALYLCASSSGFNSNQPQHFGDGTRLSIL.

The chain links TRBV10-3 to TRBJ2-5, with TRBD2 matching over 8 bases. The junction had 20 bases not matched to a gene; V was cut back by 6 bases and J by 11 bases. This CDR3 is 16 amino acids long. Germline V gene data show CDR1 as ENHRY and CDR2 as SYGVKD. The CDR3 spells CAISPLEAGAHNEQYF. The CDR3, as DNA: TGTGCCATCAGCCCCCTTGAAGCGGGGGCACACAATGAGCAGTACTTC.

This sequence joins TRBV20-1 and TRBJ1-1, with TRBD1 identical over 12 bases. Germline CDR1 and CDR2: DFQATT and SNEGSKA (reference sequence). V shed 3 bases, J shed 1 base, and the junction held 3 bases outside the gene matches. The CDR3 consists of 15 residues. CDR3 sequence: CSARGTGGRNTEAFF. The CDR3 DNA follows: TGCAGTGCTAGGGGGACAGGGGGCAGGAACACTGAAGCTTTCTTT.

This chain connects TRBV12-3 or TRBV12-4 to TRBJ2-5; 7 nucleotides align to TRBD2. The V segment lost 2 bases and the J segment 5 bases; nucleotides outside the gene matches: 14. This CDR3 spans 17 amino acids. The CDR3 DNA sequence: TGTGCCAGCAGTTTACGGTCTAGCGGAAGAGGTGGGGAGACCCAGTACTTC. This sequence encodes CASSLRSSGRGGETQYF.

V gene TRBV20-1 combines with J gene TRBJ2-1; D ambiguous. The germline V gene encodes CDR1 DFQATT and CDR2 SNEGSKA (reference sequence). V lost 3 bases and J 13 bases, leaving 19 bases between the germline ends. This CDR3 has 13 residues. CDR3: CSASDSGPETQFF. The DNA of the CDR3 is TGCAGTGCTAGTGACTCCGGTCCAGAGACCCAGTTCTTC.

A few counts support this clonotype. The chain is built from TRBV9 and TRBJ2-1; TRBD1 matches at 8 bases. With V trimmed by 1 base and J by 6 bases, 6 bases remained unmatched. CDR1 and CDR2 from the germline V gene are SGDLS and YYNGEE. CDR3 length: 15 residues. This CDR3 reads CASSVRVTGVNEQFF. The CDR3 bases are TGTGCCAGCAGCGTAAGAGTGACAGGGGTCAATGAGCAGTTCTTC.

The chain couples TRBV12-5 to TRBJ2-1, with a tentative D call TRBD1 (6 bases). The length of the CDR3 is 15 residues. CDR1 is LGHNT, CDR2 FRNRAP, per germline. Trimming took off 1 base at V and 4 bases at J, with 11 bases between the two ends. CDR3 sequence (DNA): TGTGCTAGTGGTTTGGGGGGGCTGGGGTACAATGAGCAGTTCTTC. Translation: CASGLGGLGYNEQFF.

The J gene is TRBJ1-2, the V gene TRBV6-6; 9 nucleotides agree with TRBD1. With 8 bases clipped from V and 5 bases from J, the junction kept 3 bases outside the gene matches. Germline V lookup: CDR1 MNHNY, CDR2 SVGAGI (reference sequence). The CDR3 contains 12 residues. For the CDR3, the DNA is TGTGCCAGCCGAGACAGGGGGTATGGCTACACCTTC. Translated: CASRDRGYGYTF.

This clonotype has more than one count but fewer than ten. DNA of the CDR3: TGTGCCATCAGTGATATGCAGAACACTGAAGCTTTCTTT. Its translation: CAISDMQNTEAFF. The rearrangement uses TRBV10-3 and TRBJ1-1; unclear D gene. The CDR3 extends over 13 amino acids. V lost 3 bases and J lost 1, with 6 bases in between. The germline V gene has CDR1 ENHRY and CDR2 SYGVKD.

This clonotype was seen a handful of times. V and J are TRBV24-1 and TRBJ2-1; 7 bases are a match to TRBD1. Germline CDR1 reads KGHDR; CDR2 reads SFDVKD. The CDR3 sequence is 15 residues long. Trimming removed 8 bases from V and 5 bases from J; junction bases left unmatched: 11. The CDR3 nucleotides read TGTGCCACCACTTCGAGGGCAGGGACAGACAATGAGCAGTTCTTC. Protein: CATTSRAGTDNEQFF.

This chain links TRBV6-5 with TRBJ2-7, with D perhaps matching TRBD2 (5 bases). CDR3 size: 14 residues. V dropped 2 bases and J dropped 2 bases, with 10 bases sitting between them. The germline CDR1 and CDR2 sequences are MNHEY and SVGAGI. In nucleotides, the CDR3 is TGTGCCAGCAGTTACGAGGGCCAACCCTACGAGCAGTACTTC. It codes for CASSYEGQPYEQYF.

The V call is TRBV12-3 or TRBV12-4, the J call TRBJ2-1, with D perhaps TRBD1 or TRBD2 (6 bases each). Trimming pared 3 bases from V and 10 bases from J, leaving 19 bases between. The CDR3 length is 15 residues. The CDR3, as DNA: TGTGCCAGCAGTTTTAGTCGGGGGCCGGGCAACGAGCAGTTCTTC. It specifies CASSFSRGPGNEQFF.

This chain uses TRBV2 with TRBJ1-6, with unresolved D. V lost 4 bases, J lost 10 bases, and 14 bases lay in between. This CDR3 is built from 14 residues. CDR1 is SNHLY and CDR2 is FYNNEI in the germline V gene. The CDR3 nucleotides read TGTGCCAGCAGTGTCGAGGGAGGAAGGTCACCCCTCCACTTT. It specifies CASSVEGGRSPLHF.

The V and J genes are TRBV7-2 and TRBJ2-1, with 13 bases matching TRBD2. Germline lookup yields CDR1 SGHTA and CDR2 FQGNSA. The V gene end was trimmed by 5 bases and the J gene end by 8 bases; junction bases not matched to a gene: 6. This CDR3 spans 15 amino acids. CDR3 DNA: TGTGCCAGCAGCCATAGACTAGCGGGAGGCTATGAGCAGTTCTTC. As protein: CASSHRLAGGYEQFF.

The V and J genes are TRBV5-1 and TRBJ2-5; no definite D call. Germline values: CDR1 SGHRS, CDR2 YFSETQ. This CDR3 is 14 amino acids long. Trimming removed 5 bases from V and 1 base from J, with 12 bases in between. CDR3 nucleotide sequence: TGCGCCAGCAGGCCCCCTAATATCCAAGAGACCCAGTACTTC. Amino acid sequence: CASRPPNIQETQYF.

V and J are TRBV15 and TRBJ2-7; perhaps TRBD1 as D (6 bases). This CDR3 region has 17 residues. Trimming took 0 bases from V and 1 from J, leaving 16 bases between them. Germline V gene lookup returns CDR1 LNHNV and CDR2 YYDKDF (reference sequence). The CDR3 DNA sequence: TGTGCCACCAGCAGAGATGCGAACAGGGTAGGATCCTACGAGCAGTACTTC. It codes for CATSRDANRVGSYEQYF.

J is TRBJ1-1 and V is TRBV28; D call uncertain. Germline V gene sequence: CDR1 MDHEN, CDR2 SYDVKM. The CDR3 consists of 16 residues. Deletions cut 6 bases from V and 5 bases from J, with 22 bases between. CDR3: CASSRDRAIWGTEAFF. The DNA of the CDR3 is TGTGCCAGCAGCCGAGACCGGGCCATCTGGGGTACTGAAGCTTTCTTT.

The chain uses TRBV3-1 and TRBJ2-1, with no clear D. Trimming stripped 0 bases from V and 7 bases from J, with 4 bases between. The CDR3 has 12 amino acids. The germline V gene has CDR1 LGHDT and CDR2 YNNKEL (reference sequence). DNA for the CDR3: TGTGCCAGCAGCCAAGATCAGAATGAGCAGTTCTTC. Its protein product is CASSQDQNEQFF.

The chain uses TRBV3-1 and TRBJ2-2; TRBD1 matches 10 bases. Germline lookup yields CDR1 LGHDT and CDR2 YNNKEL (reference sequence). This CDR3 contains 15 residues. The junction had 4 bases not matched to a gene; V was cut back by 4 bases and J by 5 bases. As DNA, the CDR3 is TGTGCCAGCAGCCCCGACAGGGGGCGAACCGGGGAGCTGTTTTTT. It translates to CASSPDRGRTGELFF.

This clonotype was detected many times. The chain recombines TRBV10-3 with TRBJ2-7, with D unresolved. Germline V lookup: CDR1 ENHRY, CDR2 SYGVKD. The CDR3 totals 13 residues. V lost 2 bases to trimming and J lost 3 bases, with 8 bases between them. CDR3 coding DNA: TGTGCCATCAGTGAGCGGGTGCTCTACGAGCAGTACTTC. This gives the protein CAISERVLYEQYF.

This clonotype appeared a few times. The chain links TRBV11-1 to TRBJ2-1; D unclear. V lost 4 bases and J 3 bases, leaving 13 bases between the germline ends. The CDR3 extends over 15 amino acids. CDR1 is SGHAT, CDR2 FQDESV, per germline (reference sequence). CDR3 DNA sequence: TGTGCCAGCAGCTCATCACAAGCTGGCTACAATGAGCAGTTCTTC. Its translation is CASSSSQAGYNEQFF. The full variable domain, completed using reference TRBV11-1 and TRBJ2-1, is EAEVAQSPRYKITEKSQAVAFWCDPISGHATLYWYRQILGQGPELLVQFQDESVVDDSQLPKDRFSAERLKGVDSTLKIQPAELGDSAMYLCASSSSQAGYNEQFFGPGTRLTVL.